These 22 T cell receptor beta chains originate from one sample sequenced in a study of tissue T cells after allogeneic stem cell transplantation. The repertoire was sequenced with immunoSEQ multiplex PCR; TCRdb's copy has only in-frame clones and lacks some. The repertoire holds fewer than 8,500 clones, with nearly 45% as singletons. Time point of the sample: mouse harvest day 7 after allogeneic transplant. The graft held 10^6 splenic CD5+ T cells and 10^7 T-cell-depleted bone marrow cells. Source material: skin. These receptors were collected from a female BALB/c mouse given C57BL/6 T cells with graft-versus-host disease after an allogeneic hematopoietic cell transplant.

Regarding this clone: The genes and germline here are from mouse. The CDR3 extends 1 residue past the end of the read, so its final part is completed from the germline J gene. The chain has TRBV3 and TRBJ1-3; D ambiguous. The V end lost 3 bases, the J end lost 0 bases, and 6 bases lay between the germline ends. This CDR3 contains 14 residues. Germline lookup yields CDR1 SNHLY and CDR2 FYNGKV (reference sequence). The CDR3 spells CASSFGNSGNTLYF. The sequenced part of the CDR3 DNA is TGTGCCAGCAGCTTCGGCAATTCTGGAAATACGCTCTAT.

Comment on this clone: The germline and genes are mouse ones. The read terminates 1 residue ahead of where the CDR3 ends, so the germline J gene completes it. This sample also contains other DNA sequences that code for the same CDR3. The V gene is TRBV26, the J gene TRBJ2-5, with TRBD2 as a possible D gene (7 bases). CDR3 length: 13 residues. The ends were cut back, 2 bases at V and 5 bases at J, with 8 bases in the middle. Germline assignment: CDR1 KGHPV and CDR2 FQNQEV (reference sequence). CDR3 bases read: TGTGCCAGCAGTCTGGGGGGGCGAGACACCCAGTAC. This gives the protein CASSLGGRDTQY. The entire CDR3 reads CASSLGGRDTQYF. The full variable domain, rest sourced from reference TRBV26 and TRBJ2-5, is NSKVIQTPRYLVKGQGQKAKMRCIPEKGHPVVFWYQQNKNNEFKFLINFQNQEVLQQIDMTEKRFSAECPSNSPCSLEIQSSEAGDSALYLCASSLGGRDTQYFGPGTRLLVL.

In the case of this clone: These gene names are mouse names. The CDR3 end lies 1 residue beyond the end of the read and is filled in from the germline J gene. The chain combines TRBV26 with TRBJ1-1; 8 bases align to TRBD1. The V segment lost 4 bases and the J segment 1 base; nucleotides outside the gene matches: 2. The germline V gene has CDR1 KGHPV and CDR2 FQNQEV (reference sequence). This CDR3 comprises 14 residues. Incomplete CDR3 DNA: TGTGCCAGCAGTCCCGGGACAGGGAACACAGAAGTCTTC. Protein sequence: CASSPGTGNTEVF. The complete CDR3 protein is CASSPGTGNTEVFF.

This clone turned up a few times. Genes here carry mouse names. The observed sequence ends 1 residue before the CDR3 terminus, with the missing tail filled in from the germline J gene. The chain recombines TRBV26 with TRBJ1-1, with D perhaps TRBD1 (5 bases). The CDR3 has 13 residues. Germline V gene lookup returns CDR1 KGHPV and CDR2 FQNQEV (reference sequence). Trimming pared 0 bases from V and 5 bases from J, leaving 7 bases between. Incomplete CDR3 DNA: TGTGCCAGCAGTCTGTCGACAGCTACAGAAGTCTTC. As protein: CASSLSTATEVF. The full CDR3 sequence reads CASSLSTATEVFF.

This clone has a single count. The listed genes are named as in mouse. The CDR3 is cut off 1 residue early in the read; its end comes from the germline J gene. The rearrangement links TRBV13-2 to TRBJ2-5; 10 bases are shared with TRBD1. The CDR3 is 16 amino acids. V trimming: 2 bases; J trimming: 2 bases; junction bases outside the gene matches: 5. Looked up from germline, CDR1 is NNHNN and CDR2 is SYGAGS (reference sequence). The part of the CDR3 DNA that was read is TGTGCCAGCGGTGACTCCCGGGACAGGGGCCAAGACACCCAGTAC. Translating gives CASGDSRDRGQDTQY. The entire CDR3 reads CASGDSRDRGQDTQYF.

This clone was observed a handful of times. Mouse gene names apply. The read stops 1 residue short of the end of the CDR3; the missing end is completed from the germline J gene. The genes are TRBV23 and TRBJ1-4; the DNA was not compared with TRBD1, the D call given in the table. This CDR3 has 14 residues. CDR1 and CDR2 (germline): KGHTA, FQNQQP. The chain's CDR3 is CSSSRQFSNERLFF. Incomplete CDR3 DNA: TGCTCCAGCAGCCGACAGTTTTCCAACGAAAGATTATTT.

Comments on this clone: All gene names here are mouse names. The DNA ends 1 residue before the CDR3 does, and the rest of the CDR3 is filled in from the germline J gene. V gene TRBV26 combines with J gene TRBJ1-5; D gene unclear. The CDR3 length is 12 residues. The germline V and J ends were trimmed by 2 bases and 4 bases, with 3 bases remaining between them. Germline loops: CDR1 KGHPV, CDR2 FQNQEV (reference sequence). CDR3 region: CASSLQNQAPLF. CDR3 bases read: TGTGCCAGCAGTCTGCAGAACCAGGCTCCGCTT. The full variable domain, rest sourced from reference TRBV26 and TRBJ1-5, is NSKVIQTPRYLVKGQGQKAKMRCIPEKGHPVVFWYQQNKNNEFKFLINFQNQEVLQQIDMTEKRFSAECPSNSPCSLEIQSSEAGDSALYLCASSLQNQAPLFGEGTRLSVL.

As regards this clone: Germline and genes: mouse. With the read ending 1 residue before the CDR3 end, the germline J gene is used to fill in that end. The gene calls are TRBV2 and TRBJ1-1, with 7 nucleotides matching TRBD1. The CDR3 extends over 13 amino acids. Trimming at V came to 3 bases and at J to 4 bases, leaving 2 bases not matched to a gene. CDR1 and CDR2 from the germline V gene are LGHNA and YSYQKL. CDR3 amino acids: CASSHQGGTEVFF. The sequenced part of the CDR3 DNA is TGTGCCAGCAGCCATCAGGGGGGCACAGAAGTCTTC.

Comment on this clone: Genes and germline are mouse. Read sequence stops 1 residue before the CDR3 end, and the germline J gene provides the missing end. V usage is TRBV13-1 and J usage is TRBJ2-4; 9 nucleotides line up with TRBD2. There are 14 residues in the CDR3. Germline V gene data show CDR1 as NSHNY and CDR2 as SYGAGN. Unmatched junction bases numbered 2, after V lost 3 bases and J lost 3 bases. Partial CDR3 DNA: TGTGCCAGCAGTGGGGACTGGGCCCAAAACACCTTGTAC. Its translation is CASSGDWAQNTLY. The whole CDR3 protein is CASSGDWAQNTLYF.

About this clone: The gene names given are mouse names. The CDR3 spells CASSYSFSNERLFF. CDR3 DNA (partial): TGTGCCAGCAGCTACAGCTTTTCCAACGAAAGATTATTT. This chain joins TRBV3 and TRBJ1-4; D is uncertain. The read halts 1 residue ahead of the CDR3 end, with the missing end drawn from the germline J gene. The CDR3 sequence is 14 residues long. Germline values: CDR1 SNHLY, CDR2 FYNGKV (reference sequence). The V and J ends lost 4 bases and 0 bases respectively, with 6 bases between them.

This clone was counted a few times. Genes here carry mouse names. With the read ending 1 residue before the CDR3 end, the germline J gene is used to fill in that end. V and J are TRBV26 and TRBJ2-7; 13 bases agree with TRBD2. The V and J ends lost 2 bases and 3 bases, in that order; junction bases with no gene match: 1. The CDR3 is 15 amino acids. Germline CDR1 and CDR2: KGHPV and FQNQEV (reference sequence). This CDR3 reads CASSLGTGGVYEQYF. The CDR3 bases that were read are TGTGCCAGCAGTCTGGGGACTGGGGGGGTCTATGAACAGTAC.

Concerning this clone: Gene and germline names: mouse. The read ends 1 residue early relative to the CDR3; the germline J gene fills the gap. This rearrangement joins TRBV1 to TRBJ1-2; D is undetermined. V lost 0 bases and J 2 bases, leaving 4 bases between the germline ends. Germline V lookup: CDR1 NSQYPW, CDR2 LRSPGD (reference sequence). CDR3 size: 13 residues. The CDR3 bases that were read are TGCACCTGCAGTGCAGACAGGAACTCCGACTACACC. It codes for CTCSADRNSDYT. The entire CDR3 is CTCSADRNSDYTF.

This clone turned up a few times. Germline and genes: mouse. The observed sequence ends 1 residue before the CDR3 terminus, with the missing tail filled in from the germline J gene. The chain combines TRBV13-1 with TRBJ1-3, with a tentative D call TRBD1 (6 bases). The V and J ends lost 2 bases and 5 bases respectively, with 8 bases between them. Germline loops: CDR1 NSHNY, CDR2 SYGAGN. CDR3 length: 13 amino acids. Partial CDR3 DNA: TGTGCCAGCAGTGAAGGGGGGAGAAATACGCTCTAT. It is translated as CASSEGGRNTLY. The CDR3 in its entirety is CASSEGGRNTLYF.

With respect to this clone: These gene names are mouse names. The sequenced CDR3 bases are TGTGCAAGCAGCTTACAGCTTTCCAACGAAAGATTATTT. The encoded protein is CASSLQLSNERLF. The CDR3 as a whole reads CASSLQLSNERLFF. The chain employs TRBV16 and TRBJ1-4; D is unclear. Read coverage stops 1 residue before the CDR3 terminus; the germline J gene supplies the remainder. CDR3 length: 14 amino acids. CDR1 is SGHSA, CDR2 FRNQAP, per germline. Trimming took off 2 bases at V and 0 bases at J, with 4 bases between the two ends.

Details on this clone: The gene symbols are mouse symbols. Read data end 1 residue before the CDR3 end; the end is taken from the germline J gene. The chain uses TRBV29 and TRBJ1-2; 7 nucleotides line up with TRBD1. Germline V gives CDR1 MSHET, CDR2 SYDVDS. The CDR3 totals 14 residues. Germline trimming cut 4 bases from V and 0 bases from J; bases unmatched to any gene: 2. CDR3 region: CASSSGTANSDYTF. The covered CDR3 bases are TGTGCTAGCAGTTCCGGGACAGCAAACTCCGACTACACC.

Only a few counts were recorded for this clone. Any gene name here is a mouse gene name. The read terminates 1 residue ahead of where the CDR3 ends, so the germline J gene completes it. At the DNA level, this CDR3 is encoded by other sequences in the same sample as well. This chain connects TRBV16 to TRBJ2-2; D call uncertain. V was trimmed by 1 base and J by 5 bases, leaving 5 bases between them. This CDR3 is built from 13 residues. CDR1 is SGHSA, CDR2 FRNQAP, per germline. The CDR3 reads CASSLGGTGQLYF. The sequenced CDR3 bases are TGTGCAAGCAGCTTAGGTGGTACCGGGCAGCTCTAC.

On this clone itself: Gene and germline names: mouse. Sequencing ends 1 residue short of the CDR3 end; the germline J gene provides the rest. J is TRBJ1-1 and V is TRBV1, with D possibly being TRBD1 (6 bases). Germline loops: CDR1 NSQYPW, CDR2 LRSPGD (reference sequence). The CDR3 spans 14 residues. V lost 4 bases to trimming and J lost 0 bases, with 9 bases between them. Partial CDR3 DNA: TGCACCTGCAGTGTGGGACAACCAAACACAGAAGTCTTC. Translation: CTCSVGQPNTEVF. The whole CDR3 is CTCSVGQPNTEVFF.

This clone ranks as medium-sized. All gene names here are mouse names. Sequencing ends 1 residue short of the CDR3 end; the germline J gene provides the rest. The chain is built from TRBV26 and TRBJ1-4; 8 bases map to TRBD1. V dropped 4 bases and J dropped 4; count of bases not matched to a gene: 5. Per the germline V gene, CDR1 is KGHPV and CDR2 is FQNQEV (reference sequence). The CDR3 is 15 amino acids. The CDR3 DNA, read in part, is TGTGCCAGCAGTCCTCGACAGGGGTACAACGAAAGATTATTT. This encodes CASSPRQGYNERLF. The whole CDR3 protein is CASSPRQGYNERLFF.

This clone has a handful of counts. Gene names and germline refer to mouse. The sequenced CDR3 bases are TGTGCCAGCAGTCCGGGACAGGGAACTGGAAATACGCTCTAT. Translated: CASSPGQGTGNTLY. The full CDR3 protein reads CASSPGQGTGNTLYF. The V gene is TRBV26, the J gene TRBJ1-3, with 9 nucleotides matching TRBD1. The read comes to an end 1 residue before the CDR3 does, leaving the germline J gene to fill in the end. V trimming: 4 bases; J trimming: 2 bases; junction bases outside the gene matches: 3. Germline assignment: CDR1 KGHPV and CDR2 FQNQEV (reference sequence). The length of the CDR3 is 15 residues.

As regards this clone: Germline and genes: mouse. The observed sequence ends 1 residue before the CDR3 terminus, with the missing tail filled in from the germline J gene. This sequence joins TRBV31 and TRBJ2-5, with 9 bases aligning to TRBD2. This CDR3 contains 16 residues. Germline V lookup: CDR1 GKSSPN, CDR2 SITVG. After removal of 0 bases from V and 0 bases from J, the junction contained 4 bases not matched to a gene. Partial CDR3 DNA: TGTGCCTGGAGTCTAGGCTGGGGGGGTAACCAAGACACCCAGTAC. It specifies CAWSLGWGGNQDTQY. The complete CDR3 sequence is CAWSLGWGGNQDTQYF.

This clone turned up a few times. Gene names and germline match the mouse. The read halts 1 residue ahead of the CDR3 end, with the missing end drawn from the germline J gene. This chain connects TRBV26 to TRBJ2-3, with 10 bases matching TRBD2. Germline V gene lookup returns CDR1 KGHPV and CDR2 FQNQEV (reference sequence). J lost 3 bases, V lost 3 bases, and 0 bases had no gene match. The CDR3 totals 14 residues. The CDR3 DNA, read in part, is TGTGCCAGCAGTCTCTGGGGGGGCGCAGAAACGCTGTAT. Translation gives CASSLWGGAETLY. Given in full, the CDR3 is CASSLWGGAETLYF.

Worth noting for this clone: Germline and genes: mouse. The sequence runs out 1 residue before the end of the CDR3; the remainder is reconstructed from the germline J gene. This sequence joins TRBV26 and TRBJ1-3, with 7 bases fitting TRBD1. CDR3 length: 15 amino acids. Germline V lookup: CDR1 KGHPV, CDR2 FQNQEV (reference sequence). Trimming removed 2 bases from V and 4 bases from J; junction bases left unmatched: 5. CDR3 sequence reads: CASSLDRVGGNTLYF. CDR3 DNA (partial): TGTGCCAGCAGTCTGGACAGGGTGGGGGGAAATACGCTCTAT.